This passage covers 26 T cell receptor beta chains from one sample sequenced in a study of T cells in Graves' hyperthyroidism and ophthalmopathy. It was RNA transcripts that yielded the amplified TCR beta CDR3 regions. The study used the HTBI primer set for a first-round RT-PCR of the TCR CDR3. TCRdb used MiXCR to reprocess the multiplex PCR reads, holding one entry per CDR3 protein. The data show almost 600,000 distinct CDR3 sequences, approximately 14% seen once. Sample: blood. Every receptor here comes from a woman aged 30 to 39 with Graves' hyperthyroidism that later progressed to Graves' ophthalmopathy.

The J gene is TRBJ2-1, the V gene TRBV6-1, with D hard to call. This CDR3 contains 14 residues. Germline CDR1 reads MNHNS; CDR2 reads SASEGT. The V gene lost 5 bases and the J gene lost 7 bases, with 15 bases spanning the gap. DNA of the CDR3: TGTGCCAGCAGTACCCCTGAACGCAGGAATGAGCAGTTCTTC. Protein sequence: CASSTPERRNEQFF.

This clonotype appeared a few times. The chain couples TRBV19 to TRBJ2-3; TRBD2 agrees at 10 bases. V dropped 4 bases and J dropped 13; count of bases not matched to a gene: 20. Germline CDR1 LNHDA, CDR2 SQIVND (reference sequence). CDR3 length equals 17 residues. CDR3 sequence: CASSTTVLAGDYWGEYF. The CDR3 coding sequence is TGTGCCAGTAGTACCACCGTTCTAGCGGGAGACTATTGGGGGGAGTATTTT.

Points on this clonotype: Compared with germline, one end of the junction differs, possibly owing to a read error. This chain joins TRBV6-1 and TRBJ1-5; TRBD1 is a possible D gene (5 bases). CDR1 and CDR2 (germline): MNHNS, SASEGT. The CDR3 contains 13 residues. Written as DNA, the CDR3 is TGTGCCGGCAGAGGGGAAAGGGATCAGCCCCAGCATTTT. Amino acids: CAGRGERDQPQHF.

This clonotype was detected many times. This chain links TRBV29-1 with TRBJ1-2; 9 nucleotides align to TRBD1. The germline gives CDR1 SQVTM, CDR2 ANQGSEA. This CDR3 has 15 amino acids. The V and J ends lost 8 bases and 4 bases, in that order; junction bases with no gene match: 14. The CDR3 nucleotides read TGCAGCTCTGTGGGGGGACAGGGTAGGGGCTATGGCTACACCTTC. Translated, it gives CSSVGGQGRGYGYTF. Full variable domain (remainder filled in from reference TRBV29-1 and TRBJ1-2): SAVISQKPSRDICQRGTSLTIQCQVDSQVTMMFWYRQQPGQSLTLIATANQGSEATYESGFVIDKFPISRPNLTFSTLTVSNMSPEDSSIYLCSSVGGQGRGYGYTFGSGTRLTVV.

This clonotype came up many times. The chain couples TRBV4-1 to TRBJ2-7; TRBD1 might be the D (6 bases). The CDR3 has 15 amino acids. CDR1 MGHRA and CDR2 YSYEKL come from the germline V gene. V was trimmed by 4 bases and J by 3 bases, leaving 16 bases between them. CDR3 amino acids: CASSPDKGTLYEQYF. The CDR3 DNA reads as TGCGCCAGCAGCCCGGATAAGGGGACACTCTACGAGCAGTACTTC.

This clonotype was detected ten times or more. This chain links TRBV11-2 with TRBJ1-4; TRBD1 is a possible D gene (6 bases). CDR1 and CDR2 (germline): SGHAT, FQNNGV. The CDR3 has 15 amino acids. V was shortened by 4 bases and J by 7 bases, with 16 bases between the two germline ends. The CDR3 nucleotides are TGTGCCAGCAGCTCGGACAGCCGCTGGAGTGAAAAACTGTTTTTT. Protein product: CASSSDSRWSEKLFF.

This clonotype was recorded at least ten times. Written as DNA, the CDR3 is TGTGCCAGCCGGACAGGGCCGAACACTGAAGCTTTCTTT. Translated: CASRTGPNTEAFF. The chain recombines TRBV19 with TRBJ1-1; 8 bases are shared with TRBD1. J lost 1 base, V lost 9 bases, and 4 bases had no gene match. From germline, CDR1 is LNHDA and CDR2 SQIVND (reference sequence). The CDR3 is 13 amino acids.

The CDR3 DNA reads as TGTGCCAGCAGCCAAGGATCGAACAGGGTCATTGAGACCCAGTACTTC. Translating it yields CASSQGSNRVIETQYF. The V call is TRBV14, the J call TRBJ2-5; TRBD1 is a possible D gene (6 bases). The CDR3 extends over 16 amino acids. Looked up from germline, CDR1 is SGHDN and CDR2 is FVKESK. The V end was cut by 1 base, the J end by 5 bases, with 17 bases between.

The V gene is TRBV5-1, the J gene TRBJ2-2; D remains unclear. The germline gives CDR1 SGHRS, CDR2 YFSETQ. The CDR3 extends over 14 amino acids. Trimming removed 4 bases from V and 2 bases from J, with 9 bases in between. CDR3 region: CASSARANTGELFF. The CDR3 DNA follows: TGCGCCAGCAGCGCCCGGGCCAACACCGGGGAGCTGTTTTTT.

This clonotype was counted many times. The chain links TRBV11-2 to TRBJ2-1, with D tentatively TRBD2 (5 bases). With 5 bases removed from V and 3 bases from J, the gap between germline ends came to 14 bases. Germline V gives CDR1 SGHAT, CDR2 FQNNGV. The CDR3 has 15 amino acids. CDR3 in DNA: TGTGCCAGCAGCCCCCAAGGAGGAGGCTACAATGAGCAGTTCTTC. Amino acid sequence: CASSPQGGGYNEQFF.

This clonotype showed up many times. The V call is TRBV3-1, the J call TRBJ1-2; TRBD1 agrees at 9 bases. The CDR3 has 16 residues. Trimming at V came to 1 base and at J to 4 bases, leaving 7 bases not matched to a gene. Germline assignment: CDR1 LGHDT and CDR2 YNNKEL (reference sequence). In DNA form, the CDR3 reads TGTGCCAGCAGCCAAGGGTATGGGACAGGGACCTATGGCTACACCTTC. This sequence encodes CASSQGYGTGTYGYTF.

The CDR3 loop reads CASSIGVAKNIQYF. As DNA, the CDR3 is TGTGCCAGTAGTATAGGTGTAGCCAAAAACATTCAGTACTTC. The chain joins TRBV19 to TRBJ2-4; no clear D. In germline, CDR1 is LNHDA, CDR2 SQIVND (reference sequence). CDR3 length: 14 residues. V was shortened by 1 base and J by 0 bases, with 4 bases between the two germline ends.

This clonotype was seen a few times. The chain combines TRBV19 with TRBJ1-5; 11 positions match TRBD1. Germline loops: CDR1 LNHDA, CDR2 SQIVND (reference sequence). The CDR3 spans 16 residues. V gave up 4 bases and J gave up 2 bases; unmatched junction bases: 4. The CDR3 DNA reads as TGTGCCAGTAGTAAGGACAGGGGGCTTGGCAATCAGCCCCAGCATTTT. Protein sequence: CASSKDRGLGNQPQHF.

The V and J genes are TRBV6-2 or TRBV6-3 and TRBJ1-5; D remains ambiguous. Germline V gives CDR1 MNHEY, CDR2 SVGEGT. Between the trimmed V and J ends, which lost 5 bases and 5 bases, there was a span of 10 bases. The CDR3 is 13 amino acids. The CDR3 loop is CASSGFRDQPQHF. The CDR3 nucleotides are TGTGCCAGCAGTGGATTCCGAGATCAGCCCCAGCATTTT.

This clonotype was seen at least ten times. This chain links TRBV28 with TRBJ1-2; 8 nucleotides line up with TRBD1. The CDR3 loop spans 16 amino acids. The V segment lost 5 bases and the J segment 0 bases; nucleotides outside the gene matches: 8. Germline CDR1 MDHEN, CDR2 SYDVKM. The DNA for the CDR3 is TGTGCCAGCAGTGCTGGGACAGGAGGGACTAACTATGGCTACACCTTC. It encodes CASSAGTGGTNYGYTF.

This clonotype was seen many times. CDR3 sequence (DNA): TGTGCCAGCAGCTTAGGGGGGATTCAAGCTAACTATGGCTACACCTTC. Its protein is CASSLGGIQANYGYTF. The V call is TRBV11-2, the J call TRBJ1-2; D is perhaps TRBD1 (5 bases). This CDR3 is built from 16 residues. CDR1 and CDR2 from the germline V gene are SGHAT and FQNNGV. V was shortened by 1 base and J by 0 bases, with 12 bases between the two germline ends.

This clonotype was detected many times. The gene calls are TRBV28 and TRBJ2-7; TRBD1 might be the D (6 bases). Germline CDR1 reads MDHEN; CDR2 reads SYDVKM. The germline V and J ends were trimmed by 4 bases and 1 base, with 14 bases remaining between them. This CDR3 is 15 amino acids long. This CDR3 reads CASSSDSGVSYEQYF. CDR3 nucleotide sequence: TGTGCCAGCAGTTCTGATTCAGGGGTTTCCTACGAGCAGTACTTC.

This clonotype was detected ten times or more. The V call is TRBV7-2, the J call TRBJ2-3; TRBD2 agrees at 11 bases. The CDR3 contains 16 residues. V gave up 5 bases and J gave up 2 bases; unmatched junction bases: 6. Germline V gives CDR1 SGHTA, CDR2 FQGNSA. CDR3 sequence: CASSTRLAGNTDTQYF. The CDR3 region has the DNA TGTGCCAGCAGCACCCGACTAGCGGGAAACACAGATACGCAGTATTTT.

This clonotype was observed many times. This chain links TRBV28 with TRBJ2-2; 7 bases agree with TRBD2. The junction had 10 bases not matched to a gene; V was cut back by 6 bases and J by 3 bases. This CDR3 contains 16 residues. The germline CDR1 and CDR2 sequences are MDHEN and SYDVKM. This CDR3 reads CASRLGGSEDTGELFF. The CDR3 nucleotides read TGTGCCAGCAGACTTGGCGGGAGCGAGGACACCGGGGAGCTGTTTTTT.

This clonotype was observed many times. This chain connects TRBV7-9 to TRBJ2-1; 12 nucleotides align to TRBD2. V lost 6 bases and J lost 7; bases outside the gene matches: 13. The length of the CDR3 is 17 residues. Germline-derived CDR1 and CDR2 are SEHNR and FQNEAQ (reference sequence). DNA of the CDR3: TGTGCCAGCAGTAACTTCGTCGGGGGACTAGCGGGTAATGAGCAGTTCTTC. Amino acids: CASSNFVGGLAGNEQFF.

This clonotype was found a few times. This rearrangement joins TRBV4-2 to TRBJ2-3; TRBD2 aligns across 8 bases. V dropped 1 base and J dropped 4; count of bases not matched to a gene: 13. This CDR3 comprises 18 residues. Looked up from germline, CDR1 is LGHNA and CDR2 is YNFKEQ. The CDR3, as DNA: TGTGCCAGCAGCCAAGTGTTCCTAGCGGGCCCCCGGCCAGATACGCAGTATTTT. Its protein product is CASSQVFLAGPRPDTQYF.

This clonotype came up many times. This chain uses TRBV29-1 with TRBJ2-1; D is possibly TRBD2 (7 bases). The CDR3 consists of 15 residues. V lost 1 base and J 2 bases, leaving 12 bases between the germline ends. The V gene's germline CDR1 is SQVTM and CDR2 ANQGSEA. The CDR3 sequence: CSVEGTGGTYNEQFF. The CDR3 region has the DNA TGCAGCGTTGAAGGGACGGGGGGCACCTACAATGAGCAGTTCTTC.

This clonotype came up many times. The chain links TRBV13 to TRBJ2-5; 7 nucleotides match TRBD1. The V segment lost 4 bases and the J segment 3 bases; nucleotides outside the gene matches: 5. The CDR3 consists of 14 residues. Per germline, CDR1 PRHDT and CDR2 FYEKMQ (reference sequence). The CDR3 nucleotides read TGTGCCAGCAGCTCCTCCGGACAGGAAGAGACCCAGTACTTC. Translation gives CASSSSGQEETQYF.

This clonotype turned up a few times. The rearrangement uses TRBV4-1 and TRBJ2-3; TRBD2 matches at 7 bases. The CDR3 consists of 16 residues. Per the germline V gene, CDR1 is MGHRA and CDR2 is YSYEKL. After removal of 0 bases from V and 0 bases from J, the junction contained 3 bases not matched to a gene. Here the CDR3 DNA reads TGCGCCAGCAGCCAAGACGGTAGCGGGAGCACAGATACGCAGTATTTT. Translating gives CASSQDGSGSTDTQYF.

This clonotype was found a few times. The CDR3 spells CASSLVSGGDYGYTF. CDR3 bases: TGCGCCAGCAGCTTGGTTTCCGGGGGCGACTATGGCTACACCTTC. The chain uses TRBV5-1 and TRBJ1-2; D is possibly TRBD1 (6 bases). Germline CDR1 SGHRS, CDR2 YFSETQ. The germline V and J ends were trimmed by 0 bases and 3 bases, with 12 bases remaining between them. The CDR3 covers 15 residues.

This clonotype was picked up many times. V is TRBV6-1 and J is TRBJ2-3; D might be TRBD1 or TRBD2, each matching 5 bases. V dropped 5 bases and J dropped 3 bases, with 15 bases sitting between them. This CDR3 spans 15 amino acids. Germline-derived CDR1 and CDR2 are MNHNS and SASEGT. The CDR3 DNA sequence: TGTGCCAGCAGTTACATGGGGGACCATACAGATACGCAGTATTTT. It codes for CASSYMGDHTDTQYF.